The 17 T cell receptor beta chains below were found in one sample sequenced in a study of long-term antiretroviral therapy in people with HIV. At survey level, the immunoSEQ assay was run in its v3.0 version. Libraries were prepared by immunoSEQ multiplex PCR; TCRdb keeps only in-frame clonotypes and omits some of them. Of 31,000 or so clones listed, more than 85% are singletons. The sequencing here drew on unsorted PBMCs, taken around 5 years before starting antiretroviral therapy. These receptors originate from a man aged 45 to 65 with HIV.

V gene TRBV10-3 combines with J gene TRBJ2-5; 12 nucleotides agree with TRBD2. J lost 5 bases, V lost 4 bases, and 8 bases had no gene match. The CDR3 sequence is 16 residues long. CDR1 is ENHRY and CDR2 is SYGVKD in the germline V gene. In DNA form, the CDR3 reads TGTGCCATCAGTGCTCTAGCGGGAGGGGGCTCGGAGACCCAGTACTTC. Translated: CAISALAGGGSETQYF.

This chain joins TRBV9 and TRBJ1-3, with 7 bases aligning to TRBD1. The CDR3 runs to 16 residues. With 0 bases clipped from V and 0 bases from J, the junction kept 3 bases outside the gene matches. Germline values: CDR1 SGDLS, CDR2 YYNGEE. The CDR3 is CASSVATGDSGNTIYF. DNA for the CDR3: TGTGCCAGCAGCGTAGCTACAGGGGACTCTGGAAACACCATATATTTT.

The chain has TRBV10-3 and TRBJ1-1; 9 bases map to TRBD1. Unmatched junction bases numbered 1, after V lost 1 base and J lost 1 base. This CDR3 has 15 amino acids. The germline V gene has CDR1 ENHRY and CDR2 SYGVKD. This chain's CDR3 is CAISEWGQGNTEAFF. CDR3 coding DNA: TGTGCCATCAGTGAGTGGGGACAGGGGAACACTGAAGCTTTCTTT.

CDR3 sequence: CASSVAAGGKLFF. The CDR3 bases are TGTGCCAGCAGCGTAGCAGCGGGCGGGAAACTGTTTTTT. The rearrangement uses TRBV9 and TRBJ1-4; D is undetermined. The V gene's germline CDR1 is SGDLS and CDR2 YYNGEE. CDR3 length: 13 amino acids. V was pared by 0 bases and J by 11 bases, with 11 bases between.

V gene TRBV29-1 combines with J gene TRBJ2-1; 7 bases align to TRBD1. This CDR3 has 14 residues. Germline trimming cut 7 bases from V and 5 bases from J; bases unmatched to any gene: 11. CDR1 is SQVTM, CDR2 ANQGSEA, per germline. The CDR3 is CSANRDRLNNEQFF. The CDR3 bases are TGCAGCGCGAACCGGGACAGACTAAACAATGAGCAGTTCTTC.

The V call is TRBV28, the J call TRBJ1-4; 10 bases fit TRBD1. The CDR3 totals 15 residues. Germline V gives CDR1 MDHEN, CDR2 SYDVKM. Trimming cost V 5 bases and J 6 bases; bases outside gene matches: 6. CDR3 in DNA: TGTGCCAGCAGTGCCCCCGGGACAGGGGATGAAAAACTGTTTTTT. It codes for CASSAPGTGDEKLFF.

V and J are TRBV7-9 and TRBJ2-7; D remains unclear. The V gene's germline CDR1 is SEHNR and CDR2 FQNEAQ (reference sequence). The V end lost 2 bases, the J end lost 5 bases, and 10 bases lay between the germline ends. CDR3 length: 13 residues. The CDR3, as DNA: TGTGCCAGCAGCTTACCAGGTGTCCACGAGCAGTACTTC. It translates to CASSLPGVHEQYF.

This chain uses TRBV7-2 with TRBJ1-2; 7 nucleotides match TRBD1. V lost 5 bases and J lost 7; bases outside the gene matches: 4. This CDR3 has 12 residues. Looked up from germline, CDR1 is SGHTA and CDR2 is FQGNSA. CDR3 sequence reads: CASSRTGRGYTF. In nucleotides, the CDR3 is TGTGCCAGCAGCCGGACAGGTCGTGGCTACACCTTC.

The chain is built from TRBV10-3 and TRBJ2-1; 16 positions match TRBD2. Per the germline V gene, CDR1 is ENHRY and CDR2 is SYGVKD. Trimming took 3 bases from V and 9 from J; bases not matched to a gene: 5. This CDR3 comprises 16 residues. CDR3 loop: CAISDSGTSGRAEQFF. CDR3 coding DNA: TGTGCCATCAGTGATTCCGGGACTAGCGGGAGGGCTGAGCAGTTCTTC.

The rearrangement joins TRBV7-9 to TRBJ1-2; D is perhaps TRBD1 (6 bases). The germline V gene encodes CDR1 SEHNR and CDR2 FQNEAQ (reference sequence). Between the trimmed V and J ends, which lost 5 bases and 8 bases, there was a span of 15 bases. The CDR3 sequence is 13 residues long. CDR3 bases: TGTGCCAGCAGCCTACAGGGCTCGGAGGGCTACACCTTC. Its protein product is CASSLQGSEGYTF.

The chain joins TRBV6-1 to TRBJ1-4, with 7 bases that match TRBD1. The CDR3 extends over 16 amino acids. V gave up 2 bases and J gave up 2 bases; unmatched junction bases: 5. Germline-derived CDR1 and CDR2 are MNHNS and SASEGT. CDR3 loop: CASSELRGRTNEKLFF. Here the CDR3 DNA reads TGTGCCAGCAGTGAACTGAGGGGGCGGACTAATGAAAAACTGTTTTTT.

This rearrangement joins TRBV7-2 to TRBJ2-1; 7 bases fit TRBD2. The germline CDR1 and CDR2 sequences are SGHTA and FQGNSA. The ends lost 1 base at V and 4 bases at J; junction bases unmatched: 7. The CDR3 consists of 16 residues. CDR3 amino acids: CASSLVSGGLYNEQFF. The CDR3 DNA follows: TGTGCCAGCAGCTTAGTGTCGGGGGGACTATACAATGAGCAGTTCTTC. The entire variable domain, with the rest obtained from reference TRBV7-2 and TRBJ2-1, is as follows: GAGVSQSPSNKVTEKGKDVELRCDPISGHTALYWYRQSLGQGLEFLIYFQGNSAPDKSGLPSDRFSAERTGGSVSTLTIQRTQQEDSAVYLCASSLVSGGLYNEQFFGPGTRLTVL.

The J gene is TRBJ1-2, the V gene TRBV7-9, with a possible D match to TRBD1 (5 bases). Trimming removed 1 base from V and 5 bases from J, with 11 bases in between. This CDR3 spans 14 amino acids. Per the germline V gene, CDR1 is SEHNR and CDR2 is FQNEAQ (reference sequence). The CDR3 DNA sequence: TGTGCCAGCAGCTTAGACGGGGGGAGTTATGGCTACACCTTC. Its protein product is CASSLDGGSYGYTF.

The chain employs TRBV4-2 and TRBJ2-5; 12 bases map to TRBD2. V was pared by 4 bases and J by 7 bases, with 13 bases of the junction left unmatched. This CDR3 comprises 17 residues. Germline values: CDR1 LGHNA, CDR2 YNFKEQ. CDR3 sequence (DNA): TGTGCCAGCAGCCCGCGGGGGGAGCTAGCGGGAGGGGGGACCCAGTACTTC. It translates to CASSPRGELAGGGTQYF.

This chain joins TRBV28 and TRBJ1-2; the D is unclear. CDR1 MDHEN and CDR2 SYDVKM come from the germline V gene. The V end lost 3 bases, the J end lost 2 bases, and 7 bases lay between the germline ends. CDR3 length equals 13 residues. The CDR3 DNA follows: TGTGCCAGCAGTTTTGTGGAAAACTATGGCTACACCTTC. It codes for CASSFVENYGYTF.

CDR3 region: CASSLYRGVTDTQYF. Written as DNA, the CDR3 is TGTGCCAGCAGCTTATATCGCGGAGTCACAGATACGCAGTATTTT. The chain has TRBV7-8 and TRBJ2-3; D is uncertain. The CDR3 is made up of 15 amino acids. CDR1 and CDR2 (germline): SGHVS, FQNEAQ. V shed 2 bases and J shed 2 bases, with 11 bases lying between them.

This chain connects TRBV7-2 to TRBJ2-3; 9 positions match TRBD2. J lost 5 bases, V lost 7 bases, and 10 bases had no gene match. This CDR3 region has 15 residues. Germline lookup yields CDR1 SGHTA and CDR2 FQGNSA. The CDR3 sequence: CASTRGGGRGDTQYF. CDR3 sequence (DNA): TGTGCCAGCACCCGGGGGGGCGGGAGGGGAGATACGCAGTATTTT. Supplemented by reference TRBV7-2 and TRBJ2-3, the full variable domain reads GAGVSQSPSNKVTEKGKDVELRCDPISGHTALYWYRQSLGQGLEFLIYFQGNSAPDKSGLPSDRFSAERTGGSVSTLTIQRTQQEDSAVYLCASTRGGGRGDTQYFGPGTRLTVL.